The following is a TCR beta chain sequence with its context. Antigen specificity is unknown. The sample is drawn from a study of radiotherapy plus CTLA-4 blockade in lung cancer. At the level of the study: Objective responses were recorded in 15% to 20% of patients, with disease control recorded in approximately 32%.

Study-wide results and caveats: Best predicting response, reportedly, were early blood T cell clone dynamics, with interferon-beta.

V lost 2 bases to trimming and J lost 2 bases; unmatched junction nucleotides: 5. The CDR3 covers 16 residues. Looked up from germline, CDR1 is MNHEY and CDR2 is SMNVEV (reference sequence). Only in-frame clones appear in the TCRdb table, and some are missing; sequencing was by immunoSEQ multiplex PCR. This table has around 120,000 clones, about four fifths appearing once. This TCR was recovered from a human donor with non-small cell lung cancer who had a partial response to radiotherapy plus ipilimumab. The rearrangement uses TRBV27 and TRBJ2-1, with 8 positions matching TRBD2. The sample in question was peripheral blood, obtained from a patient treated with radiotherapy plus ipilimumab. Written as DNA, the CDR3 is TGTGCCAGCAGTTTAGCGGGAGGCTCCCCCTACAATGAGCAGTTCTTC. Protein product: CASSLAGGSPYNEQFF.